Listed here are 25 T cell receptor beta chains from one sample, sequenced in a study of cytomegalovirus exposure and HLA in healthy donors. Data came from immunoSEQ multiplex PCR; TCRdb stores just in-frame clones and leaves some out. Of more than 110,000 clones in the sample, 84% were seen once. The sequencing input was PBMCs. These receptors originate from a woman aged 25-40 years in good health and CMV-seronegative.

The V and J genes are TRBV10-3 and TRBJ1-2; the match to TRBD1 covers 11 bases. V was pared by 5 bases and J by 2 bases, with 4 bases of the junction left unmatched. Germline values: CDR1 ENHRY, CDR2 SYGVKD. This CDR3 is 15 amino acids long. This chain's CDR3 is CAISSGQGGNYGYTF. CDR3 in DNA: TGTGCCATCAGTTCGGGACAGGGGGGCAACTATGGCTACACCTTC.

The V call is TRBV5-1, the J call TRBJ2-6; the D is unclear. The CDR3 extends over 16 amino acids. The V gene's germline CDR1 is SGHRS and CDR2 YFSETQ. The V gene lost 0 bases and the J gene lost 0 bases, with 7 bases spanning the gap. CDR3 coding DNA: TGCGCCAGCAGCTTGGGCCCCTACTCTGGGGCCAACGTCCTGACTTTC. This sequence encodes CASSLGPYSGANVLTF.

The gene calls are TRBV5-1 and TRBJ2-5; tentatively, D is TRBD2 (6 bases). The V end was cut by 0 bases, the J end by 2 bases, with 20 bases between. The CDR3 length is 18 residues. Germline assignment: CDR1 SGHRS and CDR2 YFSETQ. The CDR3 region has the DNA TGCGCCAGCAGCTTGGCACCGGTGGCCGGGGGAGGTCAAGAGACCCAGTACTTC. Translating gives CASSLAPVAGGGQETQYF. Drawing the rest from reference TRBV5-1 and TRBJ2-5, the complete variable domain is KAGVTQTPRYLIKTRGQQVTLSCSPISGHRSVSWYQQTPGQGLQFLFEYFSETQRNKGNFPGRFSGRQFSNSRSEMNVSTLELGDSALYLCASSLAPVAGGGQETQYFGPGTRLLVL.

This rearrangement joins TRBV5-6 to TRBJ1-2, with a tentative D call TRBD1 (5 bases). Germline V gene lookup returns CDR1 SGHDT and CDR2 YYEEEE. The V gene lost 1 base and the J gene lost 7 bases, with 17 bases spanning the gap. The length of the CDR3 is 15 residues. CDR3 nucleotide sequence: TGTGCCAGCAGCTTGTCAGGGCGGGGGTCTAGTGGCTACACCTTC. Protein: CASSLSGRGSSGYTF.

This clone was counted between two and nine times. The CDR3 reads CASSLPLRNTEAFF. The CDR3 bases are TGTGCCAGTAGTCTCCCGCTTAGGAACACTGAAGCTTTCTTT. The rearrangement uses TRBV19 and TRBJ1-1, with D hard to call. CDR1 and CDR2 (germline): LNHDA, SQIVND (reference sequence). The CDR3 is 14 amino acids. V lost 5 bases and J lost 1, with 11 bases in between.

The CDR3 nucleotides read TGTGCCAGCAGCGAGCGACAGGGTAGCTCTGGGGCCAACGTCCTGACTTTC. The encoded protein is CASSERQGSSGANVLTF. This chain links TRBV9 with TRBJ2-6; 7 bases are a match to TRBD1. Trimming removed 3 bases from V and 0 bases from J; junction bases left unmatched: 6. Germline lookup yields CDR1 SGDLS and CDR2 YYNGEE. The CDR3 loop spans 17 amino acids.

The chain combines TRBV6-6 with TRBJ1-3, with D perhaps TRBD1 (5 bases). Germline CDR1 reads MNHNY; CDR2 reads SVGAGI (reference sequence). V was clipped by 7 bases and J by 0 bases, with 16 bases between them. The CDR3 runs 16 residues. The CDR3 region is CASILHRGPSGNTIYF. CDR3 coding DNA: TGTGCCAGCATTCTCCATAGGGGCCCCTCTGGAAACACCATATATTTT.

The CDR3 here is CASSPGSRDNTEAFF. The CDR3 DNA reads as TGTGCCAGCTCACCAGGGTCCCGGGATAACACTGAAGCTTTCTTT. V usage is TRBV18 and J usage is TRBJ1-1; D is undetermined. This CDR3 has 15 residues. The germline CDR1 and CDR2 sequences are KGHSH and LQKENI. The ends were cut back, 2 bases at V and 2 bases at J, with 12 bases in the middle.

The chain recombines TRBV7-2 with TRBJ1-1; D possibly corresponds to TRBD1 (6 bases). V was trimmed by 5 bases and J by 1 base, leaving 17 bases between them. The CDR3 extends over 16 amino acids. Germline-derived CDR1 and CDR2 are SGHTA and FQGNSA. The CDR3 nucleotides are TGTGCCAGCAGCGCACAGGGTTATACATCGAACACTGAAGCTTTCTTT. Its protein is CASSAQGYTSNTEAFF. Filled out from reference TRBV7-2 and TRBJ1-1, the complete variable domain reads GAGVSQSPSNKVTEKGKDVELRCDPISGHTALYWYRQSLGQGLEFLIYFQGNSAPDKSGLPSDRFSAERTGGSVSTLTIQRTQQEDSAVYLCASSAQGYTSNTEAFFGQGTRLTVV.

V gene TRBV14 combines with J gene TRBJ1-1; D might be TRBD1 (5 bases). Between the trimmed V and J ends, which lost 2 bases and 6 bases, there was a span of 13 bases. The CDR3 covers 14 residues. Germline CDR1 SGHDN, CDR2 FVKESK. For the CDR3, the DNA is TGTGCCAGCAGCCAAACGGGCAGGGTCGCTGAAGCTTTCTTT. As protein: CASSQTGRVAEAFF.

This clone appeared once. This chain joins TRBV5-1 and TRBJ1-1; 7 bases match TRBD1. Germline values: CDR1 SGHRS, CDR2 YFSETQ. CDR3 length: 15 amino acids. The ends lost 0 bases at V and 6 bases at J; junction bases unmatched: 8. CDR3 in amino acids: CASSLEGRGEAEAFF. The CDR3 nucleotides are TGCGCCAGCAGCTTGGAGGGCAGGGGGGAGGCTGAAGCTTTCTTT.

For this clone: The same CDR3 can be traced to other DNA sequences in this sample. The CDR3 DNA is TGTGCCAGTAGTATCCGAGATAGCAATCAGCCCCAGCATTTT. It is translated as CASSIRDSNQPQHF. The chain carries TRBV19 and TRBJ1-5; the D is unclear. The CDR3 has 14 residues. Germline CDR1 is LNHDA and CDR2 is SQIVND (reference sequence). V was shortened by 3 bases and J by 0 bases, with 6 bases between the two germline ends.

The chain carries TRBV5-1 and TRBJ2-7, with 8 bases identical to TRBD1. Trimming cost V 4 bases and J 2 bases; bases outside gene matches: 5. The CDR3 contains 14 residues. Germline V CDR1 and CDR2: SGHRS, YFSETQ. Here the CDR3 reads CASSIRDRTYEQYF. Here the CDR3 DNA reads TGCGCCAGCAGCATCCGGGACAGGACCTACGAGCAGTACTTC.

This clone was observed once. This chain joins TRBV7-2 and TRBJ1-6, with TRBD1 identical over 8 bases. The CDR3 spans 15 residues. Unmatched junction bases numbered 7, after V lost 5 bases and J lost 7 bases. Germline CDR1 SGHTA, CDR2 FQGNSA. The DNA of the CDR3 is TGTGCCAGCAGCCCTCAGACAGGGGAGAATTCACCCCTCCACTTT. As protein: CASSPQTGENSPLHF. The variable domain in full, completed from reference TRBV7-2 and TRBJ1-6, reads GAGVSQSPSNKVTEKGKDVELRCDPISGHTALYWYRQSLGQGLEFLIYFQGNSAPDKSGLPSDRFSAERTGGSVSTLTIQRTQQEDSAVYLCASSPQTGENSPLHFGNGTRLTVT.

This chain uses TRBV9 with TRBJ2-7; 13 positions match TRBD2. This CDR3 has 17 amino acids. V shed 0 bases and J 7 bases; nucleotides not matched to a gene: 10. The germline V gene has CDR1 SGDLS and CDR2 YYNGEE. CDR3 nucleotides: TGTGCCAGCAGCGTAGCCCCCGGGACTAGCGGGGCTGCGGAGCAGTACTTC. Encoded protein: CASSVAPGTSGAAEQYF.

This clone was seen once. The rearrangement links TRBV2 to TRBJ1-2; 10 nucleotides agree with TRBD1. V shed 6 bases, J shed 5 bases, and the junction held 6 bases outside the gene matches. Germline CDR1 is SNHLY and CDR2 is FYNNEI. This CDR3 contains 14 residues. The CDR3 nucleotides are TGTGCCAGCAGGGGGGACAGGGGAGAGTATGGCTACACCTTC. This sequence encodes CASRGDRGEYGYTF.

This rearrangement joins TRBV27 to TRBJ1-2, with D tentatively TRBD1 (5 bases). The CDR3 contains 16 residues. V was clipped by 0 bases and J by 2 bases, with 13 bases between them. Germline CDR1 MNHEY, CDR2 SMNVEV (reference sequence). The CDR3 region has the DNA TGTGCCAGCAGTTTATCTGGACTAGGGACCAACTATGGCTACACCTTC. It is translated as CASSLSGLGTNYGYTF.

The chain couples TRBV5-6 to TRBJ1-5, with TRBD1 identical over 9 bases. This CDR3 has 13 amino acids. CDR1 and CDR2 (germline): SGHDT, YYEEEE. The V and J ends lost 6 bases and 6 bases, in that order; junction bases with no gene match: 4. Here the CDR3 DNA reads TGTGCCAGCACGACAGGGGGGGTTCAGCCCCAGCATTTT. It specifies CASTTGGVQPQHF.

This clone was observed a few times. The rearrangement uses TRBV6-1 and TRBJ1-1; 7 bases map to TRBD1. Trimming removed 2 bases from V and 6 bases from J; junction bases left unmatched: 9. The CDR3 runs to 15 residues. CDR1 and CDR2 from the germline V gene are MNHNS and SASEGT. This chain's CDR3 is CASSERRGQWSEAFF. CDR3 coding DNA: TGTGCCAGCAGTGAAAGGAGGGGGCAATGGTCTGAAGCTTTCTTT.

The CDR3 nucleotides read TGTGCCAGCAGCTTAGGGTCGGGACAAGAGACCCAGTACTTC. It specifies CASSLGSGQETQYF. The genes are TRBV7-2 and TRBJ2-5, with D possibly TRBD2 on 5 matching bases. V lost 1 base to trimming and J lost 2 bases, with 8 bases between them. This CDR3 spans 14 amino acids. CDR1 and CDR2 (germline): SGHTA, FQGNSA.

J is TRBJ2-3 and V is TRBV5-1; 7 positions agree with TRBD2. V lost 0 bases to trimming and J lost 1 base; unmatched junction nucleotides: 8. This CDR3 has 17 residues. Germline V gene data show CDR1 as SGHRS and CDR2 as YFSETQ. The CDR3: CASSLVYGGGGTDTQYF. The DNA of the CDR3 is TGCGCCAGCAGCTTGGTTTACGGGGGAGGGGGCACAGATACGCAGTATTTT.

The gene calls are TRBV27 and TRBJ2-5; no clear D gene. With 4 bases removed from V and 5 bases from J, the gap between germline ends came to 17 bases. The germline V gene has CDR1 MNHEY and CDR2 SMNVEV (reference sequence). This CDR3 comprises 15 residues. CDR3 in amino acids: CASSSSWAKAETQYF. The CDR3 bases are TGTGCCAGCAGTTCCTCCTGGGCCAAGGCGGAGACCCAGTACTTC.

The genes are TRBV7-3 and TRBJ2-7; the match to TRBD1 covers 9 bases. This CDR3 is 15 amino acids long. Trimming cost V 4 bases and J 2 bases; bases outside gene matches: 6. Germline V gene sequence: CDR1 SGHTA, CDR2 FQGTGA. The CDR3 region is CASSSTGGFTYEQYF. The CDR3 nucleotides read TGTGCCAGCAGCTCGACAGGGGGTTTCACCTACGAGCAGTACTTC. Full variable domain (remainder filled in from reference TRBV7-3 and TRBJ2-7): GAGVSQTPSNKVTEKGKYVELRCDPISGHTALYWYRQSLGQGPEFLIYFQGTGAADDSGLPNDRFFAVRPEGSVSTLKIQRTERGDSAVYLCASSSTGGFTYEQYFGPGTRLTVT.

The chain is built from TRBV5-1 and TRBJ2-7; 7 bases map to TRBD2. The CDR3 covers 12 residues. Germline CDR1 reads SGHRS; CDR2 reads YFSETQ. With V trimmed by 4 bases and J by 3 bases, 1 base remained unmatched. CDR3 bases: TGCGCCAGCAGCCGCGGGGGCTACGAGCAGTACTTC. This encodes CASSRGGYEQYF.

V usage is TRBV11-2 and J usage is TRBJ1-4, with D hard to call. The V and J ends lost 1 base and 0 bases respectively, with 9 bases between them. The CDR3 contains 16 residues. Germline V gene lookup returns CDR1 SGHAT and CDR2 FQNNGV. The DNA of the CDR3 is TGTGCCAGCAGCTTAGGAACAGTCGCAACTAATGAAAAACTGTTTTTT. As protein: CASSLGTVATNEKLFF.